Reported below is one T cell receptor (beta chain). This record comes from a study of shared clonotypes between healthy human individuals. Across several immunoSEQ plates, the genomic DNA of each subset was split evenly. Only in-frame clones appear in the TCRdb table, and some are missing; sequencing was by immunoSEQ multiplex PCR. The sample lists millions of clones, 85% to 95% occurring once. Per germline, CDR1 SGHNT and CDR2 YYREEE (reference sequence). The CDR3 is 14 amino acids. The ends lost 2 bases at V and 8 bases at J; junction bases unmatched: 9. The origin of this receptor is a man aged 18 to 30 in good health. V gene TRBV5-4 combines with J gene TRBJ1-1; the match to TRBD1 covers 7 bases. Sequencing used naive CD4+ T cells sorted from blood. Regarding subset: CD45RA+ positively selected. The CDR3 coding sequence is TGTGCCAGCAGCTTTACTACAGGGGAAACCGAAGCTTTCTTT. It is translated as CASSFTTGETEAFF.